Shown below are 27 T cell receptor beta chains from a single sample sequenced in a study of shared clonotypes between healthy human individuals. Here immunoSEQ multiplex PCR was the method, and the copy in TCRdb shows in-frame clones only, minus some. The sample lists 780,000 or so clones, approximately 77% occurring once. Sequenced material: memory CD4+ T cells sorted from blood. Subset in this sample: CD45RA-negative fraction. These receptors were collected from a woman in her 30s in good health.

The chain links TRBV6-1 to TRBJ1-1, with D possibly being TRBD1 (5 bases). The CDR3 contains 13 residues. V was clipped by 2 bases and J by 7 bases, with 11 bases between them. Germline V gene data show CDR1 as MNHNS and CDR2 as SASEGT. Here the CDR3 DNA reads TGTGCCAGCAGTGAATGGGGGATTGTTGAAGCTTTCTTT. Its protein is CASSEWGIVEAFF.

This clone was counted a few times. At one end the junction does not follow the germline gene, possibly because of a read error. The CDR3 reads CASRLETGGIHNEQFF. The DNA for the CDR3 is TGTGCCAGCAGGTTAGAGACAGGGGGAATCCACAATGAGCAGTTCTTC. The rearrangement links TRBV7-9 to TRBJ2-1; 9 bases line up with TRBD1. This CDR3 comprises 16 residues. Germline assignment: CDR1 SEHNR and CDR2 FQNEAQ (reference sequence).

The table lists this clone with a few counts. This chain uses TRBV11-2 with TRBJ2-5; TRBD2 matches 13 bases. This CDR3 is built from 16 residues. Germline CDR1 SGHAT, CDR2 FQNNGV. The V and J ends lost 3 bases and 2 bases, in that order; junction bases with no gene match: 3. The CDR3 is CASSFRLAGGQETQYF. The CDR3 DNA follows: TGTGCCAGCAGCTTTCGACTAGCGGGAGGACAAGAGACCCAGTACTTC.

The chain couples TRBV5-4 to TRBJ2-5; TRBD2 agrees at 7 bases. The length of the CDR3 is 13 residues. CDR1 is SGHNT, CDR2 YYREEE, per germline (reference sequence). Unmatched junction bases numbered 1, after V lost 2 bases and J lost 3 bases. This CDR3 reads CASSFGLEETQYF. The CDR3 DNA reads TGTGCCAGCAGCTTCGGACTAGAAGAGACCCAGTACTTC.

CDR3 amino acids: CASSVGKTSGASTDTQYF. Here the CDR3 DNA reads TGTGCCAGTAGTGTAGGGAAGACTAGCGGGGCTAGCACAGATACGCAGTATTTT. The chain recombines TRBV19 with TRBJ2-3, with 11 bases that match TRBD2. V gave up 5 bases and J gave up 0 bases; unmatched junction bases: 10. The CDR3 is made up of 18 amino acids. Germline V gene lookup returns CDR1 LNHDA and CDR2 SQIVND (reference sequence). Using reference TRBV19 and TRBJ2-3 for the parts outside the CDR3, the full variable domain is DGGITQSPKYLFRKEGQNVTLSCEQNLNHDAMYWYRQDPGQGLRLIYYSQIVNDFQKGDIAEGYSVSREKKESFPLTVTSAQKNPTAFYLCASSVGKTSGASTDTQYFGPGTRLTVL.

This clone occurred a few times. The genes are TRBV28 and TRBJ1-2, with TRBD1 as a possible D gene (6 bases). The germline V gene has CDR1 MDHEN and CDR2 SYDVKM. With 4 bases removed from V and 3 bases from J, the gap between germline ends came to 6 bases. This CDR3 spans 12 amino acids. This CDR3 is CASSWTDYGYTF. The CDR3 region has the DNA TGTGCCAGCAGTTGGACAGACTATGGCTACACCTTC.

The chain couples TRBV2 to TRBJ2-5, with 7 nucleotides matching TRBD1. Germline loops: CDR1 SNHLY, CDR2 FYNNEI. This CDR3 spans 13 amino acids. Germline trimming cut 5 bases from V and 5 bases from J; bases unmatched to any gene: 5. DNA of the CDR3: TGTGCCAGCAGTACAGACAGGGTCGAGACCCAGTACTTC. Residues: CASSTDRVETQYF.

The J gene is TRBJ2-7, the V gene TRBV28, with TRBD2 matching 15 bases. CDR1 is MDHEN and CDR2 is SYDVKM in the germline V gene. The CDR3 is 20 residues long. The J segment lost 4 bases and the V segment lost 3 bases, leaving 16 bases of the junction unmatched. CDR3 coding DNA: TGTGCCAGCAGTTTCCTCACCGGGACTAGCGGGAGGCTGGCCGCTTACGAGCAGTACTTC. Residues: CASSFLTGTSGRLAAYEQYF.

The chain couples TRBV7-9 to TRBJ1-5; D remains ambiguous. The V end was cut by 1 base, the J end by 6 bases, with 16 bases between. Per germline, CDR1 SEHNR and CDR2 FQNEAQ (reference sequence). This CDR3 is built from 16 residues. DNA of the CDR3: TGTGCCAGCAGCTTAGGGCACGTGGAGGACGGTCAGCCCCAGCATTTT. Encoded protein: CASSLGHVEDGQPQHF.

This clone was seen ten or more times. The rearrangement uses TRBV27 and TRBJ2-5; 7 bases agree with TRBD2. The germline gives CDR1 MNHEY, CDR2 SMNVEV (reference sequence). Germline trimming cut 5 bases from V and 3 bases from J; bases unmatched to any gene: 18. The CDR3 has 18 residues. CDR3 sequence: CASSPIKPTSREEETQYF. CDR3 DNA sequence: TGTGCCAGCAGTCCCATAAAGCCGACTAGCCGGGAGGAAGAGACCCAGTACTTC.

The chain carries TRBV19 and TRBJ1-6; 9 bases fit TRBD1. Germline V gives CDR1 LNHDA, CDR2 SQIVND (reference sequence). V dropped 9 bases and J dropped 9; count of bases not matched to a gene: 6. The CDR3 contains 13 residues. The DNA for the CDR3 is TGTGCCAGCACGGACAGGGGCGGTTCACCCCTCCACTTT. It specifies CASTDRGGSPLHF.

The genes are TRBV28 and TRBJ2-6, with D perhaps assigned TRBD1 or TRBD2 (6 bases each). In germline, CDR1 is MDHEN, CDR2 SYDVKM. The CDR3 has 17 amino acids. V lost 4 bases, J lost 1 base, and 14 bases lay in between. Written as DNA, the CDR3 is TGTGCCAGCAGTTATCGGCAGGGGAGGTCTGGGGCCAACGTCCTGACTTTC. Translation: CASSYRQGRSGANVLTF.

In this sample, this clone turned up many times. V is TRBV10-1 and J is TRBJ2-1, with TRBD2 matching 7 bases. Germline V gives CDR1 WNHNN, CDR2 SYGVQD (reference sequence). CDR3 length: 15 residues. With 4 bases clipped from V and 8 bases from J, the junction kept 11 bases outside the gene matches. This CDR3 is CASSASSAGEHEQFF. The DNA for the CDR3 is TGCGCCAGCAGTGCTTCCTCGGCGGGAGAGCATGAGCAGTTCTTC.

V and J are TRBV5-1 and TRBJ2-5; 9 bases map to TRBD2. The trim removed 4 bases at V and 5 bases at J, leaving 12 bases unmatched. This CDR3 spans 16 amino acids. In germline, CDR1 is SGHRS, CDR2 YFSETQ. The CDR3 sequence is CASSLDGGRAGETQYF. In DNA form, the CDR3 reads TGCGCCAGCAGCCTGGACGGCGGGAGGGCCGGTGAGACCCAGTACTTC.

This rearrangement joins TRBV28 to TRBJ1-2, with D possibly TRBD1 on 5 matching bases. Germline values: CDR1 MDHEN, CDR2 SYDVKM. The V end was cut by 4 bases, the J end by 2 bases, with 14 bases between. This CDR3 spans 15 amino acids. CDR3 sequence (DNA): TGTGCCAGCAGTTCCCACCCGACAGTAAACTATGGCTACACCTTC. This encodes CASSSHPTVNYGYTF.

V and J are TRBV18 and TRBJ2-4; 9 bases match TRBD1. Trimming at V came to 3 bases and at J to 1 base, leaving 4 bases not matched to a gene. This CDR3 has 16 residues. CDR1 KGHSH and CDR2 LQKENI come from the germline V gene. CDR3: CASSPGTGLAKNIQYF. The CDR3 bases are TGTGCCAGCTCACCTGGGACAGGGTTGGCCAAAAACATTCAGTACTTC.

V usage is TRBV6-6 and J usage is TRBJ2-2, with D hard to call. The germline V and J ends were trimmed by 6 bases and 3 bases, with 17 bases remaining between them. Germline CDR1 is MNHNY and CDR2 is SVGAGI (reference sequence). The CDR3 totals 16 residues. In DNA, the CDR3 is TGTGCCAGCAGGAAAACATACATTCGGGACACCGGGGAGCTGTTTTTT. It yields the protein CASRKTYIRDTGELFF.

CDR3 sequence reads: CASSLVSGTPEQFF. The CDR3 coding sequence is TGCGCCAGCAGCTTGGTTAGCGGGACTCCTGAGCAGTTCTTC. The chain combines TRBV5-1 with TRBJ2-1, with 8 bases matching TRBD2. Germline lookup yields CDR1 SGHRS and CDR2 YFSETQ. The CDR3 has 14 amino acids. Trimming took 0 bases from V and 9 from J; bases not matched to a gene: 5.

CDR3 in amino acids: CASSVGLLAGDQETQYF. The CDR3, as DNA: TGTGCCAGCAGCGTAGGGCTTCTGGCGGGAGACCAAGAGACCCAGTACTTC. The J gene is TRBJ2-5, the V gene TRBV9; the match to TRBD2 covers 7 bases. V was clipped by 0 bases and J by 0 bases; unmatched bases: 8. CDR1 SGDLS and CDR2 YYNGEE come from the germline V gene. This CDR3 has 17 residues.

In this sample, this clone turned up many times. This chain connects TRBV27 to TRBJ2-4; D may correspond to TRBD1 or TRBD2 (5 bases each). The CDR3 runs 12 residues. CDR1 is MNHEY, CDR2 SMNVEV, per germline (reference sequence). Trimming shortened V by 4 bases and J by 16 bases, and 17 bases separated the two germline ends. CDR3: CASSSPGWGYYF. The CDR3 coding sequence is TGTGCCAGCAGTTCTCCAGGGTGGGGGTATTACTTC.

CDR3: CASRPGQGLPSGTDTQYF. DNA of the CDR3: TGCGCCAGCAGACCGGGACAGGGATTACCTAGCGGCACAGATACGCAGTATTTT. The chain uses TRBV10-2 and TRBJ2-3; 9 nucleotides agree with TRBD1. Looked up from germline, CDR1 is WSHSY and CDR2 is SAAADI. The CDR3 is 18 residues long. The V and J ends lost 6 bases and 1 base, in that order; junction bases with no gene match: 14.

This clone was detected only a few times. The chain employs TRBV2 and TRBJ1-3; TRBD1 is a possible D gene (5 bases). Germline values: CDR1 SNHLY, CDR2 FYNNEI. V gave up 4 bases and J gave up 3 bases, with 7 bases separating them. This CDR3 spans 13 amino acids. The CDR3 protein is CASSAGLGNTIYF. In DNA, the CDR3 is TGTGCCAGCAGTGCAGGGCTTGGAAACACCATATATTTT.

V and J are TRBV28 and TRBJ1-1; D not resolved. Between the trimmed V and J ends, which lost 8 bases and 3 bases, there was a span of 16 bases. This CDR3 region has 14 residues. Per the germline V gene, CDR1 is MDHEN and CDR2 is SYDVKM. The CDR3 nucleotides read TGTGCCAGCTGCGTCTCCGGTGGGTACACTGAAGCTTTCTTT. As protein: CASCVSGGYTEAFF.

The V and J genes are TRBV6-1 and TRBJ2-1; 8 bases are shared with TRBD2. The germline V gene encodes CDR1 MNHNS and CDR2 SASEGT. The CDR3 is 13 residues long. Trimming took 8 bases from V and 4 from J; bases not matched to a gene: 4. In nucleotides, the CDR3 is TGTGCCAGCGACGGGAGGGTGTACAATGAGCAGTTCTTC. Amino acid sequence: CASDGRVYNEQFF.

This clone was counted between two and nine times. The CDR3 loop reads CASSLGSDAEKLFF. For the CDR3, the DNA is TGTGCCAGCAGCTTAGGCAGCGACGCGGAAAAACTGTTTTTT. This chain links TRBV11-2 with TRBJ1-4; D remains unclear. V lost 1 base, J lost 8 bases, and 11 bases lay in between. Germline lookup yields CDR1 SGHAT and CDR2 FQNNGV. The CDR3 is 14 amino acids.

The rearrangement joins TRBV19 to TRBJ1-1; 10 bases line up with TRBD1. CDR3 size: 14 residues. The trim removed 3 bases at V and 5 bases at J, leaving 3 bases unmatched. Germline V gene sequence: CDR1 LNHDA, CDR2 SQIVND (reference sequence). The CDR3 protein is CASSMDRGRTEAFF. CDR3 nucleotides: TGTGCCAGTAGTATGGACAGGGGGAGGACTGAAGCTTTCTTT.

The CDR3 DNA reads TGTGCCAGCTCAGGAGGGCGGTCTGGGGCCAACGTCCTGACTTTC. Translated, it gives CASSGGRSGANVLTF. This chain connects TRBV18 to TRBJ2-6, with TRBD2 as a possible D gene (6 bases). CDR1 is KGHSH, CDR2 LQKENI, per germline. This CDR3 region has 15 residues. V dropped 5 bases and J dropped 1 base, with 9 bases sitting between them.